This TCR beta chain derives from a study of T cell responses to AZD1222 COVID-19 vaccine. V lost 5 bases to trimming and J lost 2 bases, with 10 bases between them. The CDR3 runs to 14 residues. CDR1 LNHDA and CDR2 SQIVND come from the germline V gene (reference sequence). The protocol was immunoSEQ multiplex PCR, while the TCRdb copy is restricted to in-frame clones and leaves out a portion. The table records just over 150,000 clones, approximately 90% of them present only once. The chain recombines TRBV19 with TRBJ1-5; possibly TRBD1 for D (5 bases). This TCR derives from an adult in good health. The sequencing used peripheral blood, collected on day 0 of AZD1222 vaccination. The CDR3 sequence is CASSPRDGNQPQHF. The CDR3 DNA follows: TGTGCCAGTAGTCCTCGGGACGGCAATCAGCCCCAGCATTTT.